Presented here are 18 T cell receptor beta chains from one specimen sequenced in a study of HIV-infected patients and healthy controls. Follow-up blood was drawn about 14 weeks, roughly three months, after antiretroviral therapy began. Whole blood was used without fractionation, so all unsorted peripheral T cells were included. cDNA was made from about 500 ng RNA using alpha and beta constant primers. Each of the alpha and beta chains got its own library through chain-specific third strand synthesis with indices. TCRdb re-called the 5' RACE reads with MiXCR, one entry per CDR3 protein. The sample holds approximately 10,000 distinct CDR3 sequences, roughly 5.6% seen once. The sequenced sample was blood, obtained during antiretroviral therapy. The origin of the receptors is an adult with HIV infection. The donor label of this sample is uncertain.

This clonotype turned up a few times. The chain couples TRBV20-1 to TRBJ1-4; 8 nucleotides match TRBD1. CDR3 length: 14 residues. With 7 bases clipped from V and 6 bases from J, the junction kept 10 bases outside the gene matches. Germline CDR1 reads DFQATT; CDR2 reads SNEGSKA (reference sequence). The CDR3 region is CSVQTEDRDEKLFF. The CDR3 nucleotides are TGCAGTGTCCAGACTGAGGACAGGGATGAAAAACTGTTTTTT.

This clonotype was counted only a few times. The V and J genes are TRBV6-2 or TRBV6-3 and TRBJ2-3; 10 bases map to TRBD2. The CDR3 covers 20 residues. Germline trimming cut 4 bases from V and 2 bases from J; bases unmatched to any gene: 18. CDR1 and CDR2 from the germline V gene are MNHEY and SVGEGT. The CDR3 DNA reads TGTGCCAGCAGTTCCGATGGGGGACTAGCGCGCCTGGGGCACACAGATACGCAGTATTTT. Protein sequence: CASSSDGGLARLGHTDTQYF.

This clonotype has a handful of counts. The rearrangement joins TRBV19 to TRBJ1-2; the D is unclear. Trimming took 9 bases from V and 2 from J, leaving 19 bases between them. The CDR3 extends over 15 amino acids. Germline V gene sequence: CDR1 LNHDA, CDR2 SQIVND (reference sequence). This CDR3 reads CASLARAVTNYGYTF. As DNA, the CDR3 is TGTGCCAGCCTTGCAAGGGCTGTGACAAACTATGGCTACACCTTC.

This clonotype was counted ten times or more. V usage is TRBV4-3 and J usage is TRBJ2-2; 7 bases are shared with TRBD1. Germline trimming cut 1 base from V and 5 bases from J; bases unmatched to any gene: 13. From germline, CDR1 is LGHNA and CDR2 YSLEER. The CDR3 has 18 residues. In DNA, the CDR3 is TGCGCCAGCAGCCAAGTTAACTTCAGACAGGGCGGTACCGGGGAGCTGTTTTTT. Its protein product is CASSQVNFRQGGTGELFF.

This clonotype was seen ten or more times. The chain recombines TRBV15 with TRBJ2-1, with a tentative D call TRBD2 (5 bases). Deletions cut 0 bases from V and 3 bases from J, with 15 bases between. The CDR3 is 17 amino acids. The germline gives CDR1 LNHNV, CDR2 YYDKDF (reference sequence). The CDR3 DNA reads TGTGCCACCAGCAGAGAAAGAGGACTGGTAATCTACAATGAGCAGTTCTTC. Residues: CATSRERGLVIYNEQFF.

This clonotype showed up many times. This rearrangement joins TRBV4-1 to TRBJ2-6, with a possible D match to TRBD2 (6 bases). Trimming cost V 1 base and J 2 bases, with 9 bases left between them. Germline V gene data show CDR1 as MGHRA and CDR2 as YSYEKL. CDR3 length: 16 amino acids. This CDR3 is CASSQVGGAGANVLTF. CDR3 in DNA: TGCGCCAGCAGCCAAGTCGGCGGGGCTGGGGCCAACGTCCTGACTTTC.

Many counts were recorded for this clonotype. The rearrangement uses TRBV10-3 and TRBJ2-5; D perhaps matches TRBD2 (6 bases). CDR3 length: 15 amino acids. Germline V gene sequence: CDR1 ENHRY, CDR2 SYGVKD. Trimming took off 4 bases at V and 5 bases at J, with 17 bases between the two ends. CDR3 sequence reads: CAISVLGGATETQYF. CDR3 DNA: TGTGCCATCAGTGTGTTGGGCGGGGCTACGGAGACCCAGTACTTC.

This clonotype was observed at least ten times. The chain is built from TRBV15 and TRBJ2-1; 8 bases align to TRBD2. With V trimmed by 4 bases and J by 8 bases, 10 bases remained unmatched. CDR1 and CDR2 (germline): LNHNV, YYDKDF (reference sequence). This CDR3 is 15 amino acids long. The CDR3 DNA follows: TGTGCCACCAGCACCGGGACTAGGAAGGTCTATGAGCAGTTCTTC. This translates into CATSTGTRKVYEQFF.

This clonotype is categorized as medium-sized. The gene calls are TRBV5-6 and TRBJ2-7; D uncertain. Per germline, CDR1 SGHDT and CDR2 YYEEEE. This CDR3 is 14 amino acids long. Trimming stripped 0 bases from V and 4 bases from J, with 11 bases between. The CDR3 DNA is TGTGCCAGCAGCTTGGAACAGAGCCAGTACGAGCAGTACTTC. Translation: CASSLEQSQYEQYF.

This clonotype was observed at least ten times. The chain combines TRBV6-2 or TRBV6-3 with TRBJ1-1, with 8 nucleotides matching TRBD1. Germline-derived CDR1 and CDR2 are MNHEY and SVGEGT. The CDR3 runs to 15 residues. The V segment lost 4 bases and the J segment 4 bases; nucleotides outside the gene matches: 8. The CDR3 loop is CASSSTTGASTEAFF. In nucleotides, the CDR3 is TGTGCCAGCAGTTCTACGACAGGGGCCAGCACTGAAGCTTTCTTT.

The sample holds many counts of this clonotype. This chain uses TRBV19 with TRBJ1-2, with 9 positions matching TRBD1. Trimming cost V 5 bases and J 4 bases; bases outside gene matches: 8. The CDR3 length is 15 residues. The germline V gene encodes CDR1 LNHDA and CDR2 SQIVND (reference sequence). The CDR3: CASSPQGAGPYGYTF. The CDR3 DNA is TGTGCCAGTAGTCCACAGGGGGCCGGCCCCTATGGCTACACCTTC.

This clonotype was recorded only once. This sequence joins TRBV20-1 and TRBJ2-2; D is unresolved. Trimming took 5 bases from V and 4 from J, leaving 11 bases between them. This CDR3 region has 13 residues. Germline V gives CDR1 DFQATT, CDR2 SNEGSKA (reference sequence). The DNA of the CDR3 is TGCAGTGCTTGGCAGACCACCACCGGGGAGCTGTTTTTT. This codes for CSAWQTTTGELFF.

This clonotype appeared many times. The chain combines TRBV7-3 with TRBJ2-1; 10 bases map to TRBD1. CDR3 length equals 16 residues. CDR1 is SGHTA and CDR2 is FQGTGA in the germline V gene. The junction had 2 bases not matched to a gene; V was cut back by 3 bases and J by 0 bases. CDR3: CASSLRDRGSYNEQFF. CDR3 coding DNA: TGTGCCAGCAGCTTGAGGGACAGGGGCTCCTACAATGAGCAGTTCTTC.

This clonotype showed up many times. The CDR3: CASSTTGSPDTQYF. The CDR3, as DNA: TGTGCCAGCAGCACCACAGGTAGTCCAGATACGCAGTATTTT. The J gene is TRBJ2-3, the V gene TRBV6-5; possible D gene TRBD1, 5 bases. The CDR3 covers 14 residues. Trimming pared 6 bases from V and 4 bases from J, leaving 14 bases between. Germline V gives CDR1 MNHEY, CDR2 SVGAGI.

The table lists this clonotype with many counts. The chain recombines TRBV3-1 with TRBJ2-6; 13 bases align to TRBD2. With V trimmed by 4 bases and J by 2 bases, 8 bases remained unmatched. Germline-derived CDR1 and CDR2 are LGHDT and YNNKEL (reference sequence). The CDR3 runs 19 residues. The CDR3 nucleotides are TGTGCCAGCAGCCTCCGACTAGCGGGGGGACCCCCTGGGGCCAACGTCCTGACTTTC. The encoded protein is CASSLRLAGGPPGANVLTF.

The table lists this clonotype with a few counts. The rearrangement joins TRBV3-1 to TRBJ2-2; D remains ambiguous. With 1 base removed from V and 3 bases from J, the gap between germline ends came to 9 bases. The germline CDR1 and CDR2 sequences are LGHDT and YNNKEL (reference sequence). The CDR3 contains 15 residues. The DNA for the CDR3 is TGTGCCAGCAGCCAAGGCCTCGTTGACACCGGGGAGCTGTTTTTT. Its protein is CASSQGLVDTGELFF.

This clonotype has ten or more counts. The chain carries TRBV30 and TRBJ1-1; D unresolved. This CDR3 is built from 13 residues. Germline loops: CDR1 GTSNPN, CDR2 SVGIG (reference sequence). V was trimmed by 4 bases and J by 1 base, leaving 10 bases between them. CDR3 nucleotide sequence: TGTGCCTGGATAGGTCTGGGGAACACTGAAGCTTTCTTT. This translates into CAWIGLGNTEAFF.

This clonotype has a count of ten or more. The gene calls are TRBV6-1 and TRBJ2-2; a possible D gene is TRBD1 (6 bases). This CDR3 contains 15 residues. V was trimmed by 6 bases and J by 0 bases, leaving 11 bases between them. Germline CDR1 MNHNS, CDR2 SASEGT. CDR3 amino acids: CASSPGQPNTGELFF. For the CDR3, the DNA is TGTGCCAGCAGCCCCGGACAGCCGAACACCGGGGAGCTGTTTTTT.